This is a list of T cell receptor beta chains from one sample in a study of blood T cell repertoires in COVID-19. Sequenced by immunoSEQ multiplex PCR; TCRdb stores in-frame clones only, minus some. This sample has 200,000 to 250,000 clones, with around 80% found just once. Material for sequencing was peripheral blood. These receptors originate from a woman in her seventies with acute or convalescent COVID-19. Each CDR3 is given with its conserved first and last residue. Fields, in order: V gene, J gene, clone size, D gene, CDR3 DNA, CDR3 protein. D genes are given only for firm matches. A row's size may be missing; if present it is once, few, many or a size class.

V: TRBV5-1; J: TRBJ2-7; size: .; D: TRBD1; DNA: TGCGCCAGCAGCCCAGGAACAGGGGGCGGGTACGAGCAGTACTTC; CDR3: CASSPGTGGGYEQYF
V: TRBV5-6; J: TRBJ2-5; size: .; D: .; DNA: TGTGCCAGCAGCCAGTTGGCCCAAGAGACCCAGTACTTC; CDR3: CASSQLAQETQYF
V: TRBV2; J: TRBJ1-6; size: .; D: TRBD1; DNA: TGTGCCAGCAGTGAATTGGGGTCCCCGGGACAGACCTATAATTCACCCCTCCACTTT; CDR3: CASSELGSPGQTYNSPLHF
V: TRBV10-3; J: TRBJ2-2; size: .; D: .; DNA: TGTGCCATCAGTGAGGCTAGCTCCAACACCGGGGAGCTGTTTTTT; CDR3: CAISEASSNTGELFF
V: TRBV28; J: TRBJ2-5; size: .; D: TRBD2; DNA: TGTGCCAGCAGTCCCCTAAGCGGGAGTGAGACCCAGTACTTC; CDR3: CASSPLSGSETQYF
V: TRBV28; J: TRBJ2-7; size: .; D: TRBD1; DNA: TGTGCCAGCAGTACCAGACAGGGCTTCGAGCAGTACTTC; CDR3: CASSTRQGFEQYF
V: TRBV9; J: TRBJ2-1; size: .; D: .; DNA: TGTGCCAGCAGCGTAGTTCTGAGTCCCTCCTACAATGAGCAGTTCTTC; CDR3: CASSVVLSPSYNEQFF
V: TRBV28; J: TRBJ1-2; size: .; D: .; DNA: TGTGCCAGCAGTTTACAACAGTACGGCTACACCTTC; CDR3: CASSLQQYGYTF
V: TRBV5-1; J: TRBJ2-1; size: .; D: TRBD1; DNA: TGCGCCAGCAGCTTGGAATGGGGACAGGGAAATGAGCAGTTCTTC; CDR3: CASSLEWGQGNEQFF
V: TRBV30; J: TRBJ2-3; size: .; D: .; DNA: TGTGCCTGGAACACCGGAGTTACAGATACGCAGTATTTT; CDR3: CAWNTGVTDTQYF
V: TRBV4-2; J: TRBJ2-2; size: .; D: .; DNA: TGTGCCAGCAGCCTAAAGACAGTCTCGGACACCGGGGAGCTGTTTTTT; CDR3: CASSLKTVSDTGELFF
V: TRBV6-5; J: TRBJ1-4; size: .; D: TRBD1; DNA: TGTGCCAGCAGCCCCCGGACAGGGGGCGAGTTTTTT; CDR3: CASSPRTGGEFF
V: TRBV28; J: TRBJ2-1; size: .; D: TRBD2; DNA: TGTGCCAGCAGTCTAGCGGGAGTTTCCTACAATGAGCAGTTCTTC; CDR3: CASSLAGVSYNEQFF
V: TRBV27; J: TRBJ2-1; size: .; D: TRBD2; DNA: TGTGCCAGCAGTCGAGCGGGAGGTACTCACAATGAGCAGTTCTTC; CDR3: CASSRAGGTHNEQFF
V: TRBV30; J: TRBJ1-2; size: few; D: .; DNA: TGTGCCTGGACCTTAGGGGGTACCGGAGTACATGGCTACACCTTC; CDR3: CAWTLGGTGVHGYTF
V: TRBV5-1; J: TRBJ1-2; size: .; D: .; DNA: TGCGCCAGCAGCTTGGGGGCCGAGGGTGGCGGCTACACCTTC; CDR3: CASSLGAEGGGYTF
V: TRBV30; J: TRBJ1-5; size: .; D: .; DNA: TGTGCCTGGAGTACGGAGGGTAGCGGCAATCAGCCCCAGCATTTT; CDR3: CAWSTEGSGNQPQHF
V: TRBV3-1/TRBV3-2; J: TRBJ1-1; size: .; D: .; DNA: TGTGCCAGCAGCCAAGAACGGGGGGGAGGTGAAGCTTTCTTT; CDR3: CASSQERGGGEAFF
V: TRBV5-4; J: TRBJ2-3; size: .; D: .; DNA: TGTGCCAGCAAAAGACTAGACACAGATACGCAGTATTTT; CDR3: CASKRLDTDTQYF
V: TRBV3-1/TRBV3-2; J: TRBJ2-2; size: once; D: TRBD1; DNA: TGTGCCAGCAGCCTTCAGGACAGGGGTTACGGGGAGCTGTTTTTT; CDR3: CASSLQDRGYGELFF
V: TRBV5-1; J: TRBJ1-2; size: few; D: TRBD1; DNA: TGCGCCAGCAGCCTAGGGGACAGAGGTACCCTCTATGGCTACACCTTC; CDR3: CASSLGDRGTLYGYTF
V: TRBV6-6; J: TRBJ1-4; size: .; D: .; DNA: TGTGCCAGCAGTTACGTCCGGAATGAAAAACTGTTTTTT; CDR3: CASSYVRNEKLFF